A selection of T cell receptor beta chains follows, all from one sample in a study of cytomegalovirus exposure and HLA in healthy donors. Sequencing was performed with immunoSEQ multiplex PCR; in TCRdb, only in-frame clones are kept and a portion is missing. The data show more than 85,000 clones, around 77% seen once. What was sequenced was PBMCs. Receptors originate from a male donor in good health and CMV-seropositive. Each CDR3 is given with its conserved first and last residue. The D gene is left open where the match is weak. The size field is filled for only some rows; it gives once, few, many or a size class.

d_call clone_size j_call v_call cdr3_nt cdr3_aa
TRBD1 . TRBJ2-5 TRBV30 TGTGCCTGCGGGACAGGGGGCTTCCAGGAGACCCAGTACTTC CACGTGGFQETQYF
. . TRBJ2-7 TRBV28 TGTGCCAGCAGTACTCCAGGTAGGGGGGAGCAGTACTTC CASSTPGRGEQYF
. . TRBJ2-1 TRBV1 TGCACCAGCAGCCAAGAACGCTTTGGCGAGCAGTTCTTC CTSSQERFGEQFF
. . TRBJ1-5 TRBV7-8 TGTGCCAGCAGCTCGTGGGGAGGGAGGAATCAGCCCCAGCATTTT CASSSWGGRNQPQHF
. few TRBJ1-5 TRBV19 TGTGCCAGTAGTTTGGACAGCTATAGCAATCAGCCCCAGCATTTT CASSLDSYSNQPQHF
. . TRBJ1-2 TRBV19 TGTGCCAGCTCTACACAGCTATCTAACTATGGCTACACCTTC CASSTQLSNYGYTF
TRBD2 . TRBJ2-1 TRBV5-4 TGTGCCAGCAGCTCTCTAGCGGGAGGGTTAAATGAGCAGTTCTTC CASSSLAGGLNEQFF
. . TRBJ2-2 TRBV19 TGTGCCAGTAGTATAACTGCGAACACCGGGGAGCTGTTTTTT CASSITANTGELFF
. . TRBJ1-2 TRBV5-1 TGCGCCAGCAGCACCGCTACAGCTAACTATGGCTACACCTTC CASSTATANYGYTF
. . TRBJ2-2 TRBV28 TGTGCCAGCAGTTCCTCGACAGTAGCCTCGAACACCGGGGAGCTGTTTTTT CASSSSTVASNTGELFF
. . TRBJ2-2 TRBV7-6 TGTGCCAGCAGCTTGCTCCGGGACATAAACACCGGGGAGCTGTTTTTT CASSLLRDINTGELFF
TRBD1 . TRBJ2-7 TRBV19 TGTGCCAGTAGTGCCCGACAGGGGACGAGCGAGCAGTACTTC CASSARQGTSEQYF
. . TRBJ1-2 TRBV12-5 TGTGCTAGTGGAAAAGACAGGCCCTATGGCTACACCTTC CASGKDRPYGYTF
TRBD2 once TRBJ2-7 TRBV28 TGTGCCAGCAGAGAGATAGCGGGACCTTACGAGCAGTACTTC CASREIAGPYEQYF
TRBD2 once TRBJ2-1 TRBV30 TGTGCCTGGAGTGAGCTAGCGGGATACAATGAGCAGTTCTTC CAWSELAGYNEQFF
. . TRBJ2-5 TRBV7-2 TGTGCCAGCAGCTTCACAGGACAAGAGACCCAGTACTTC CASSFTGQETQYF
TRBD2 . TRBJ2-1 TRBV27 TGTGCCAGCCCTACTAGCGGGAGGGATAAAGGCAATGAGCAGTTCTTC CASPTSGRDKGNEQFF
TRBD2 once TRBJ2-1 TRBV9 TGTGCCAGCAGCCCAAGCGGGGTCCCCTACAATGAGCAGTTCTTC CASSPSGVPYNEQFF